The next 27 T cell receptor beta chains were all read from a single sample in a study of cytomegalovirus exposure and HLA in healthy donors. Primers included in the PCR were 60 Vbeta and 13 Jbeta primers. The method was immunoSEQ multiplex PCR; TCRdb's version includes in-frame clones alone and lacks a portion of them. The table includes about 120,000 clones, 79% detected once. Sample: PBMCs. The receptors come from a man younger than 45 in good health and CMV-seropositive.

The chain combines TRBV5-6 with TRBJ2-1, with a possible D match to TRBD2 (7 bases). With 4 bases removed from V and 4 bases from J, the gap between germline ends came to 9 bases. The CDR3 has 13 residues. The V gene's germline CDR1 is SGHDT and CDR2 YYEEEE. The CDR3 sequence: CASSKGGYNEQFF. In DNA form, the CDR3 reads TGTGCCAGCAGCAAGGGGGGGTACAATGAGCAGTTCTTC.

The rearrangement uses TRBV5-4 and TRBJ2-7, with TRBD2 matching over 9 bases. V gave up 5 bases and J gave up 3 bases; unmatched junction bases: 9. The germline V gene encodes CDR1 SGHNT and CDR2 YYREEE (reference sequence). The CDR3 runs 15 residues. The DNA for the CDR3 is TGTGCCAGCAGGCCGGGACTAGCTATGGGCTACGAGCAGTACTTC. Protein product: CASRPGLAMGYEQYF.

CDR3 sequence (DNA): TGTGCCAGCAGCTTGGGGAGACAGGGGTCCCTCTTAACCAAAAACATTCAGTACTTC. It is translated as CASSLGRQGSLLTKNIQYF. This chain links TRBV5-4 with TRBJ2-4, with TRBD1 identical over 8 bases. Looked up from germline, CDR1 is SGHNT and CDR2 is YYREEE (reference sequence). V was clipped by 0 bases and J by 2 bases; unmatched bases: 13. This CDR3 contains 19 residues.

The count of this clone is one. This chain connects TRBV11-3 to TRBJ2-5; 8 bases line up with TRBD2. This CDR3 contains 18 residues. V lost 1 base, J lost 2 bases, and 12 bases stayed unmatched. Germline-derived CDR1 and CDR2 are SGHNT and YENEEA. The CDR3 is CASSLGVYLAGTQETQYF. CDR3 DNA sequence: TGTGCCAGCAGCTTAGGTGTCTATTTAGCGGGGACACAAGAGACCCAGTACTTC. The whole variable domain, remainder taken from reference TRBV11-3 and TRBJ2-5, is EAGVVQSPRYKIIEKKQPVAFWCNPISGHNTLYWYLQNLGQGPELLIRYENEEAVDDSQLPKDRFSAERLKGVDSTLKIQPAELGDSAVYLCASSLGVYLAGTQETQYFGPGTRLLVL.

The chain combines TRBV7-2 with TRBJ2-1; the match to TRBD1 covers 11 bases. The CDR3 consists of 14 residues. After removal of 3 bases from V and 10 bases from J, the junction contained 5 bases not matched to a gene. From germline, CDR1 is SGHTA and CDR2 FQGNSA. This CDR3 reads CASSFGTGGDEQFF. Written as DNA, the CDR3 is TGTGCCAGCAGCTTCGGGACAGGGGGGGACGAGCAGTTCTTC.

The chain is built from TRBV4-3 and TRBJ2-7, with 8 bases fitting TRBD1. The CDR3 length is 17 residues. Germline loops: CDR1 LGHNA, CDR2 YSLEER. Unmatched junction bases numbered 9, after V lost 2 bases and J lost 0 bases. The CDR3 DNA is TGCGCCAGCAGCCAATCTCCTGTCGGACAGGGCTCCTACGAGCAGTACTTC. Its protein product is CASSQSPVGQGSYEQYF.

This chain connects TRBV9 to TRBJ1-2; D is unresolved. In germline, CDR1 is SGDLS, CDR2 YYNGEE. Between the trimmed V and J ends, which lost 0 bases and 2 bases, there was a span of 11 bases. The CDR3 sequence is 15 residues long. CDR3 in amino acids: CASSVGRALNYGYTF. For the CDR3, the DNA is TGTGCCAGCAGCGTAGGGAGGGCTCTGAACTATGGCTACACCTTC.

The gene calls are TRBV6-5 and TRBJ2-6, with D perhaps matching TRBD1 (5 bases). The germline CDR1 and CDR2 sequences are MNHEY and SVGAGI. The V end was cut by 6 bases, the J end by 0 bases, with 9 bases between. The CDR3 sequence is 15 residues long. The CDR3 reads CASRLQDSGANVLTF. The CDR3 bases are TGTGCCAGCAGGTTACAGGACTCTGGGGCCAACGTCCTGACTTTC.

This clone was seen once. The chain is built from TRBV7-3 and TRBJ1-1; D gene uncertain. V lost 6 bases to trimming and J lost 8 bases, with 16 bases between them. The CDR3 extends over 13 amino acids. Per germline, CDR1 SGHTA and CDR2 FQGTGA. CDR3 sequence reads: CASSSNRGAEAFF. The CDR3 DNA sequence: TGTGCCAGCAGTTCTAACCGGGGAGCAGAAGCTTTCTTT.

The chain links TRBV9 to TRBJ2-2, with TRBD2 as a possible D gene (6 bases). V dropped 0 bases and J dropped 6 bases, with 12 bases sitting between them. This CDR3 is built from 15 residues. The germline CDR1 and CDR2 sequences are SGDLS and YYNGEE. This CDR3 reads CASSVGGDFPGELFF. The CDR3 DNA reads as TGTGCCAGCAGCGTAGGTGGGGACTTTCCCGGGGAGCTGTTTTTT.

This clone was picked up a small number of times. The chain is built from TRBV4-2 and TRBJ2-2, with 8 bases matching TRBD1. The CDR3 has 16 amino acids. V lost 4 bases, J lost 9 bases, and 13 bases stayed unmatched. Germline V CDR1 and CDR2: LGHNA, YNFKEQ. This CDR3 reads CASSRPGQGPGRELFF. In DNA form, the CDR3 reads TGTGCCAGCAGCCGACCAGGACAGGGTCCCGGCCGGGAGCTGTTTTTT.

This chain joins TRBV10-3 and TRBJ2-7; possibly TRBD2 for D (7 bases). The V gene's germline CDR1 is ENHRY and CDR2 SYGVKD. Trimming shortened V by 0 bases and J by 3 bases, and 12 bases separated the two germline ends. The CDR3 totals 15 residues. The CDR3 DNA sequence: TGTGCCATCAGTGAGTCCGGGGGGCGGGGCTACGAGCAGTACTTC. This sequence encodes CAISESGGRGYEQYF.

The genes are TRBV29-1 and TRBJ2-5; 10 bases align to TRBD2. The trim removed 3 bases at V and 5 bases at J, leaving 0 bases unmatched. CDR1 and CDR2 from the germline V gene are SQVTM and ANQGSEA. The CDR3 length is 12 residues. The CDR3 is CSVETSGETQYF. Here the CDR3 DNA reads TGCAGCGTTGAGACTAGCGGGGAGACCCAGTACTTC.

V is TRBV6-6 and J is TRBJ2-7; D is ambiguous. This CDR3 spans 12 amino acids. The V and J ends lost 6 bases and 5 bases respectively, with 11 bases between them. Germline values: CDR1 MNHNY, CDR2 SVGAGI (reference sequence). The CDR3 region has the DNA TGTGCCAGCAGGTACCTGGCGGACGAGCAGTACTTC. Amino acids: CASRYLADEQYF.

The genes are TRBV7-2 and TRBJ2-3; D perhaps matches TRBD2 (7 bases). The CDR3 is 16 residues long. Trimming took off 3 bases at V and 2 bases at J, with 15 bases between the two ends. CDR1 SGHTA and CDR2 FQGNSA come from the germline V gene. The CDR3 sequence: CASSFLFGGLTDTQYF. CDR3 nucleotides: TGTGCCAGCAGCTTCCTGTTCGGGGGGCTCACAGATACGCAGTATTTT. The full variable domain, with the rest looked up from reference TRBV7-2 and TRBJ2-3, is GAGVSQSPSNKVTEKGKDVELRCDPISGHTALYWYRQSLGQGLEFLIYFQGNSAPDKSGLPSDRFSAERTGGSVSTLTIQRTQQEDSAVYLCASSFLFGGLTDTQYFGPGTRLTVL.

The chain links TRBV18 to TRBJ2-7, with 11 nucleotides matching TRBD1. The CDR3 consists of 15 residues. Trimming at V came to 1 base and at J to 3 bases, leaving 2 bases not matched to a gene. CDR1 and CDR2 from the germline V gene are KGHSH and LQKENI. The CDR3 sequence is CASSPRTGGFYEQYF. The CDR3 bases are TGTGCCAGCTCACCACGGACAGGGGGCTTCTACGAGCAGTACTTC. The entire variable domain, with the rest obtained from reference TRBV18 and TRBJ2-7, is as follows: NAGVMQNPRHLVRRRGQEARLRCSPMKGHSHVYWYRQLPEEGLKFMVYLQKENIIDESGMPKERFSAEFPKEGPSILRIQQVVRGDSAAYFCASSPRTGGFYEQYFGPGTRLTVT.

The CDR3 sequence is CASSVVGLDPADTQYF. The CDR3 DNA follows: TGTGCCAGCAGCGTAGTTGGACTGGATCCGGCGGATACGCAGTATTTT. This sequence joins TRBV9 and TRBJ2-3, with a tentative D call TRBD2 (5 bases). This CDR3 spans 16 amino acids. From germline, CDR1 is SGDLS and CDR2 YYNGEE. With 0 bases removed from V and 6 bases from J, the gap between germline ends came to 17 bases.

This clone was counted only a few times. The V gene is TRBV9, the J gene TRBJ2-7; 7 bases align to TRBD2. Germline V gene lookup returns CDR1 SGDLS and CDR2 YYNGEE. CDR3 size: 15 residues. V shed 0 bases and J 3 bases; nucleotides not matched to a gene: 6. The CDR3 region is CASSVGGSYHYEQYF. For the CDR3, the DNA is TGTGCCAGCAGCGTAGGCGGGAGTTATCACTACGAGCAGTACTTC.

The gene calls are TRBV5-1 and TRBJ2-2; TRBD1 aligns across 7 bases. V lost 3 bases and J lost 6; bases outside the gene matches: 2. Germline CDR1 is SGHRS and CDR2 is YFSETQ. This CDR3 has 13 amino acids. The CDR3 region has the DNA TGCGCCAGCAGCTGGACAGGCCCCGGGGAGCTGTTTTTT. This encodes CASSWTGPGELFF.

Here the CDR3 reads CASSLGRTGGTQYF. The CDR3 DNA is TGTGCCAGCAGCTTAGGGCGGACCGGGGGGACCCAGTACTTC. This chain links TRBV13 with TRBJ2-5; weak D call: TRBD2 (6 bases). The V end lost 0 bases, the J end lost 7 bases, and 12 bases lay between the germline ends. This CDR3 is 14 amino acids long. Germline V gene sequence: CDR1 PRHDT, CDR2 FYEKMQ (reference sequence). The whole variable domain, filled in from reference TRBV13 and TRBJ2-5, reads AAGVIQSPRHLIKEKRETATLKCYPIPRHDTVYWYQQGPGQDPQFLISFYEKMQSDKGSIPDRFSAQQFSDYHSELNMSSLELGDSALYFCASSLGRTGGTQYFGPGTRLLVL.

As DNA, the CDR3 is TGCGCCAGCAGCTTACAAATGGGGACTGGCTATGGCTACACCTTC. Its protein product is CASSLQMGTGYGYTF. The chain uses TRBV5-1 and TRBJ1-2, with D perhaps matching TRBD1 (5 bases). The CDR3 loop spans 15 amino acids. V was clipped by 2 bases and J by 4 bases, with 15 bases between them. CDR1 SGHRS and CDR2 YFSETQ come from the germline V gene.

The J gene is TRBJ2-7, the V gene TRBV7-2; 7 bases are shared with TRBD1. The CDR3 is made up of 13 amino acids. Losses at the gene ends were 5 bases for V and 5 bases for J; bases not matched to a gene: 6. Germline V lookup: CDR1 SGHTA, CDR2 FQGNSA. CDR3 in amino acids: CASSPGQVNEQYF. The CDR3 DNA is TGTGCCAGCAGCCCCGGACAGGTCAACGAGCAGTACTTC. Combining the CDR3 with reference TRBV7-2 and TRBJ2-7 gives the whole variable domain GAGVSQSPSNKVTEKGKDVELRCDPISGHTALYWYRQSLGQGLEFLIYFQGNSAPDKSGLPSDRFSAERTGGSVSTLTIQRTQQEDSAVYLCASSPGQVNEQYFGPGTRLTVT.

The chain combines TRBV4-3 with TRBJ2-3, with TRBD2 matching 7 bases. After removal of 3 bases from V and 1 base from J, the junction contained 10 bases not matched to a gene. CDR1 and CDR2 (germline): LGHNA, YSLEER. This CDR3 region has 17 residues. CDR3 sequence (DNA): TGCGCCAGCAGCCAGCGCTCCGGGGGGTTGGGCACAGATACGCAGTATTTT. Translated, it gives CASSQRSGGLGTDTQYF.

This chain uses TRBV7-2 with TRBJ2-6; D remains unclear. Germline V gene data show CDR1 as SGHTA and CDR2 as FQGNSA. The CDR3 covers 16 residues. V lost 3 bases and J lost 2, with 11 bases in between. CDR3 nucleotide sequence: TGTGCCAGCAGCTTGTATGTGGGCACTGGGGCCAACGTCCTGACTTTC. It codes for CASSLYVGTGANVLTF. The variable domain in full, with the rest retrieved from reference TRBV7-2 and TRBJ2-6, is GAGVSQSPSNKVTEKGKDVELRCDPISGHTALYWYRQSLGQGLEFLIYFQGNSAPDKSGLPSDRFSAERTGGSVSTLTIQRTQQEDSAVYLCASSLYVGTGANVLTFGAGSRLTVL.

V and J are TRBV5-4 and TRBJ2-3; no definite D call. The CDR3 loop spans 15 amino acids. V lost 2 bases and J 2 bases, leaving 12 bases between the germline ends. Germline V gene data show CDR1 as SGHNT and CDR2 as YYREEE (reference sequence). The CDR3 loop reads CASSLKLTNTDTQYF. CDR3 bases: TGTGCCAGCAGCTTAAAACTAACAAACACAGATACGCAGTATTTT.

The genes are TRBV5-4 and TRBJ1-6; perhaps TRBD1 as D (5 bases). The CDR3 is made up of 14 amino acids. Germline V gene data show CDR1 as SGHNT and CDR2 as YYREEE (reference sequence). V lost 6 bases and J lost 7, with 14 bases in between. CDR3 DNA sequence: TGTGCCAGCACCGCAGGGTCGGCGAATTCACCCCTCCACTTT. It yields the protein CASTAGSANSPLHF.

The chain links TRBV7-9 to TRBJ2-2; maybe TRBD1 (6 bases). The CDR3 is 15 residues long. The V end lost 2 bases, the J end lost 6 bases, and 13 bases lay between the germline ends. CDR1 and CDR2 (germline): SEHNR, FQNEAQ (reference sequence). The CDR3 loop is CASSLPQGHAGELFF. In nucleotides, the CDR3 is TGTGCCAGCAGCTTACCCCAGGGGCATGCCGGGGAGCTGTTTTTT. Combining the CDR3 with reference TRBV7-9 and TRBJ2-2 gives the whole variable domain DTGVSQNPRHKITKRGQNVTFRCDPISEHNRLYWYRQTLGQGPEFLTYFQNEAQLEKSRLLSDRFSAERPKGSFSTLEIQRTEQGDSAMYLCASSLPQGHAGELFFGEGSRLTVL.